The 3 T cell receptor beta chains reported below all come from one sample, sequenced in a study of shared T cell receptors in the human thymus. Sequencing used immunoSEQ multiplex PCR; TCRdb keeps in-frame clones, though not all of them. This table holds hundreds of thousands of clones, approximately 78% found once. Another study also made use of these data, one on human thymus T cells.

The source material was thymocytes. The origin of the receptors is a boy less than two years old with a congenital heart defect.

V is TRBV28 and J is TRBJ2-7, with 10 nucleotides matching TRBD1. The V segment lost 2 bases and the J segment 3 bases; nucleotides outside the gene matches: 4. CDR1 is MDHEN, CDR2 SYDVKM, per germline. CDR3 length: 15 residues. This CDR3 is CASSLRGTGDYEQYF. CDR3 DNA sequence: TGTGCCAGCAGTTTACGGGGGACAGGGGACTACGAGCAGTACTTC.

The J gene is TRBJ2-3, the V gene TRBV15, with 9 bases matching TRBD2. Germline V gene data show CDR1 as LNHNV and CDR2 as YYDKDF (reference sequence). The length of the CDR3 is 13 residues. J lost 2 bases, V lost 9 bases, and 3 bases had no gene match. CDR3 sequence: CATKRGDTDTQYF. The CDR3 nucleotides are TGTGCCACTAAGCGGGGGGACACAGATACGCAGTATTTT.

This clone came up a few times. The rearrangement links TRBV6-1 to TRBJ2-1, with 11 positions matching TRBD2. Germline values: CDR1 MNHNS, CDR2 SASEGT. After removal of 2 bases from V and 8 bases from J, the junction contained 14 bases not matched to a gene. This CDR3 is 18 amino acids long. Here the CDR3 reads CASSESSRLAGLLDEQFF. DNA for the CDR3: TGTGCCAGCAGTGAATCCTCAAGACTAGCGGGGCTGCTTGATGAGCAGTTCTTC.